This entry features one T cell receptor (beta chain) sequence. Using immunoSEQ multiplex PCR, the repertoire was profiled, and TCRdb retains in-frame clones only, with some absent. The sample has 200,000 to 250,000 clones, about 83% seen once; the top ten hold about 2%. V lost 4 bases, J lost 3 bases, and 6 bases stayed unmatched. Germline V gene lookup returns CDR1 MGHRA and CDR2 YSYEKL. The CDR3 length is 16 residues. This sample was included in a study of blood T cell repertoires in COVID-19. Across the whole study: The United States, Italy and Spain provided the acute and convalescent COVID-19 samples. Sources were T cells, B-cell-depleted T cells, or PBMCs; the material itself was cDNA or gDNA.

This TCR came from a man aged 30 to 39 who had recovered from COVID-19. J is TRBJ1-3 and V is TRBV4-1; the match to TRBD1 covers 10 bases. The sequenced material came from peripheral blood. CDR3 protein: CASSPRGTGVGNTIYF. CDR3 nucleotides: TGCGCCAGCAGCCCCCGCGGGACAGGGGTTGGAAACACCATATATTTT.